The clone carrying this TCR beta chain was counted only a few times. Using RNA template, CDR3s of TCR alpha and beta were amplified with iRepertoire arm-PCR. TCRdb itself ran the multiplex PCR reads through MiXCR, one entry per CDR3 protein. The sample lists 300,000 to 450,000 distinct CDR3 sequences, 41% seen once, with 12% in the top ten. The data stem from a study of glioma-infiltrating T cells. Turning to the study itself: Glioblastomas were WHO grade IV, sampled at first diagnosis; low-grade were grade II. Presurgical dexamethasone in glioma patients lasted six or fewer days.

The sequencing input was glioma tissue, nonneoplastic brain tissue, or PBMCs (not recorded which). The receptor's source is a human donor with low-grade glioma or glioblastoma, undergoing nonglioma brain surgery, or in good health (not recorded which).

CDR3 DNA: TGTGCCAGCAGTTACCCCGACGGGGGCATAATAAGATCTGAAGCTTTCTTT. The encoded protein is CASSYPDGGIIRSEAFF. The genes are TRBV6-6 and TRBJ1-1; maybe TRBD1 (6 bases). Germline lookup yields CDR1 MNHNY and CDR2 SVGAGI (reference sequence). The CDR3 is made up of 17 amino acids. Trimming removed 2 bases from V and 6 bases from J, with 22 bases in between.